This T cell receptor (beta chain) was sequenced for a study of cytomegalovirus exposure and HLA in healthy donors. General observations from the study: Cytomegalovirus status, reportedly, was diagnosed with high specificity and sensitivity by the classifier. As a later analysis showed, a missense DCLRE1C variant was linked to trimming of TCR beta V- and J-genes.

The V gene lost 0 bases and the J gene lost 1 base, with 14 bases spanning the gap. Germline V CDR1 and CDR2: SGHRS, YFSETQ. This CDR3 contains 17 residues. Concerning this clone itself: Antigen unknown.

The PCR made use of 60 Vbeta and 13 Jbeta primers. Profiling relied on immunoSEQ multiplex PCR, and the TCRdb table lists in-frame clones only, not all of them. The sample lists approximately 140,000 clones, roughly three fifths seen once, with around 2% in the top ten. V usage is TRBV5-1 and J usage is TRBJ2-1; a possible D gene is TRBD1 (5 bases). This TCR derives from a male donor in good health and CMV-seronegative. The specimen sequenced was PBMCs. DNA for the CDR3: TGCGCCAGCAGCTTGGTCAGGCAGGGTGGGTCCTACAATGAGCAGTTCTTC. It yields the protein CASSLVRQGGSYNEQFF. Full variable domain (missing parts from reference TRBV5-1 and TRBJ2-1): KAGVTQTPRYLIKTRGQQVTLSCSPISGHRSVSWYQQTPGQGLQFLFEYFSETQRNKGNFPGRFSGRQFSNSRSEMNVSTLELGDSALYLCASSLVRQGGSYNEQFFGPGTRLTVL.